Sequencing of this T cell receptor (beta chain) was carried out in a study of blood T cells in healthy people across ages. Background on the study: Per two T cells, about one barcoded beta molecule was captured through template switching. Study outcomes and limitations: Older age coincided with a roughly linear decline in TCR beta diversity per million T cells.

Using a J-beta primer mix together with a sample-barcoded 5' primer, a second PCR was run for about 7 to 12 cycles. Template switching added a 12-random-nucleotide identifier to every cDNA molecule. TCRdb passed the 5' RACE reads through MiXCR, listing each CDR3 protein once. Of 780,000 or so distinct CDR3 sequences listed, roughly 50% are singletons. Isolation yielded PBMCs, at least 6 million per sample, in every case. The V end was cut by 7 bases, the J end by 5 bases, with 20 bases between. The CDR3 loop spans 15 amino acids. Germline loops: CDR1 MNHEY, CDR2 SVGEGT. This clonotype showed up many times. Its antigen remains unknown.

This TCR was sampled from a man aged 35 to 55 in good health. The sequenced sample was blood. The V and J genes are TRBV6-2 or TRBV6-3 and TRBJ2-5; D unclear. The CDR3 nucleotides are TGTGCCAGCAATGCGGCGGCCGCTCAAGGGGAGACCCAGTACTTC. It specifies CASNAAAAQGETQYF.